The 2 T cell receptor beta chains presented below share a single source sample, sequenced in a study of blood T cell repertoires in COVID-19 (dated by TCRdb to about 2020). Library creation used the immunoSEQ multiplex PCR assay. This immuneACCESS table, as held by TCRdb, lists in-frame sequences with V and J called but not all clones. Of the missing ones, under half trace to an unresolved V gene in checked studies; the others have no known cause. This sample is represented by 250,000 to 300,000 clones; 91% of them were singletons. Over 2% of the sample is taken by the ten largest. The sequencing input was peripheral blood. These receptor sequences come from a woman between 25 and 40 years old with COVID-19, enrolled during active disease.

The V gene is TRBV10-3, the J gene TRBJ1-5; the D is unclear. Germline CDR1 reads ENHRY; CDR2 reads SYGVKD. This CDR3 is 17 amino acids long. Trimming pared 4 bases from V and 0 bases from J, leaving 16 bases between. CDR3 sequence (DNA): TGTGCCATCAGTGCTAAACCGGGAGCAGATAGCAATCAGCCCCAGCATTTT. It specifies CAISAKPGADSNQPQHF.

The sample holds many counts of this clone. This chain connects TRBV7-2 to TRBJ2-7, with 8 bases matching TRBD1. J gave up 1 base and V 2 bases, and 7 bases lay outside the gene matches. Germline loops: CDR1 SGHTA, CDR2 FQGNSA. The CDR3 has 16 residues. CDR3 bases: TGTGCCAGCAGCTTAAGTGAAGGACAGGGTTCCTACGAGCAGTACTTC. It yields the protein CASSLSEGQGSYEQYF.